The subject of this entry is one T cell receptor beta chain. As yet, its antigen is unknown. TCRdb independently ran MiXCR on the RACE reads; one entry per CDR3 protein. Here the sample spans roughly 260,000 distinct CDR3 sequences, roughly 8.9% being singletons. The data derive from a study of human T cells and chemical hapten exposure. Study-wide findings and caveats: DPC sensitization did not alter TCRs above 1 in 1000 frequency. In comparison with controls, expanded TCRs gave rise to a significantly larger number of large CDR3 similarity clusters.

The germline CDR1 and CDR2 sequences are LGHNA and YSLEER. V was trimmed by 1 base and J by 4 bases, leaving 10 bases between them. The CDR3 spans 14 residues. Time point specified: pre-sensitization, week 0. Treatment in this sample: therapeutic diphenylcyclopropenone sensitization with weekly scalp DPC. V gene TRBV4-3 combines with J gene TRBJ1-1; D is perhaps TRBD1 (5 bases). The sequence came from a middle-aged woman with alopecia areata. Some clones in this sample may be carry-over from other donors' samples. Sequencing used whole blood, obtained in connection with sensitization to the hapten diphenylcyclopropenone (DPC). The CDR3 reads CASSQGAGTTEAFF. CDR3 sequence (DNA): TGCGCCAGCAGCCAAGGAGCAGGGACCACTGAAGCTTTCTTT.